The present TCR beta chain was sequenced within a study of blood T cell repertoires in COVID-19. Across the whole study: The study drew acute and convalescent COVID-19 samples from the United States, Italy and Spain.

Clones were read by immunoSEQ multiplex PCR, and TCRdb kept only the in-frame ones, dropping some. The sample carries 200,000 or so clones, roughly 76% recorded once. The receptor comes from a woman of 80 years or more with COVID-19, enrolled during active disease. Material for sequencing was peripheral blood.

DNA of the CDR3: TGTGCCAGCAGCGACTCCACAGGGGCGGGGGGCTACACCTTC. It specifies CASSDSTGAGGYTF. The V call is TRBV9, the J call TRBJ1-2; TRBD1 aligns across 7 bases. The CDR3 has 14 amino acids. CDR1 is SGDLS, CDR2 YYNGEE, per germline. The ends lost 3 bases at V and 8 bases at J; junction bases unmatched: 10.